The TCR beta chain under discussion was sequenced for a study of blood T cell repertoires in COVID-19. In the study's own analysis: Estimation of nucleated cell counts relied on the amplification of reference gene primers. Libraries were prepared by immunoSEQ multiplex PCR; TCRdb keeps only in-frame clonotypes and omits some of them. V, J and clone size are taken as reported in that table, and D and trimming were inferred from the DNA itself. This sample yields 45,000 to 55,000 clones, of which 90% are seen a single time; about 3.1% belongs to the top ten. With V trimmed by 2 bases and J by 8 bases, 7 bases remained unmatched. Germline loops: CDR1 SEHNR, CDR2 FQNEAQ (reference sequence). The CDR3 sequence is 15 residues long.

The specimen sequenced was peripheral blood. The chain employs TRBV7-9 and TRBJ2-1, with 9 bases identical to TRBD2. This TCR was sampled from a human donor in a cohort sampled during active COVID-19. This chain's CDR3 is CASSLRREGPYEQFF. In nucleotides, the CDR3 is TGTGCCAGCAGCTTAAGGCGGGAGGGCCCCTATGAGCAGTTCTTC.